This TCR beta chain originates from a study of T cell clonotyping in hematopoietic cell transplantation (TCRdb year 2021). At the level of the whole study: A total of 135 blood samples were collected in the study from a few dozen consecutive transplant recipients and their related donors. Patient recruitment ran from September 2015 to early 2017, and follow-up continued until late 2020 or death. Results the study describes overall, beyond this receptor: After transplant, TCR diversity in recipients dropped, and pathologically expanded clonotypes increased progressively from day 30 to day 180. Donor and pretransplant recipient Inverse Simpson Index values predicted broader posttransplant TCR repertoire diversity. The sample size was limited and the cells went unsorted, which meant the CD4 and CD8 repertoire contributions could not be told apart. Only a small fraction of recipient repertoires overlapped donor repertoires, with over 95% appearing de novo at the given depth.

The immunoSEQ assay, a bias-controlled multiplex PCR using V- and J-specific primers, was used to amplify TCR beta CDR3 regions from genomic DNA. A second PCR step added a proprietary barcode and Illumina adapter sequences to the CDR3 amplicons. An Illumina MiSeq instrument was used to sequence the CDR3 libraries. The original methods were these. Export and quality control were handled in immunoSEQ Analyzer 3.0, while downstream analyses relied on R Bioconductor and Immunarch. Only productive rearrangements in the normalized downsampled data set went into calculating the repertoire metrics. Pathologically expanded clonotypes were defined as those larger than 5 templates in the normalized cohort. The Inverse Simpson Index was used to measure repertoire diversity. To capture all clonotypes, the CMV-specificity analyses were run on the non-normalized data set. TCRdb obtained this table from immuneACCESS and retained in-frame rearrangements with V and J assigned. These tables miss some clones; where compared with another copy, unresolved V genes account for less than half of the shortfall, and the remainder is unexplained. That table furnishes V, J and clone size, whereas the DNA furnished D and trimming. The sample includes some 30,000 clones, with more than 85% observed a single time. Of the sample, approximately 11% falls within the top ten clones.

CDR1 and CDR2, looked up from the germline V gene, are SGHDT and YYEEEE. Including cysteine and phenylalanine, the CDR3 has 12 amino acids. Only CDR3 DNA remains: 36 bases, in frame from the first base. Cut back by 2 bases and 6 bases, the V and J ends lie 5 bases apart. With regard to this clone: The antigen it binds to is not known. Within one base of it there is no much larger clone, and no base qualities were kept.

The sample's time point label is to be understood as: 100 days after allo-HCT. Recipient blood was collected about 28 days before transplant and at days 30, 100 and 180 after transplant. Nuclei Lysis Solution was used to extract genomic DNA from fresh or cryopreserved unfractionated peripheral blood mononuclear cells. The sequence was collected from a female patient aged 45-65 years who had an allogeneic stem cell transplant from a related donor, so the T cells may come from the graft donor. Some clones in this sample may be carry-over from other donors' samples. The sequence joins TRBV5-6 to TRBJ2-2; the D gene is perhaps TRBD1, from 5 matching bases. The material was PBMCs, obtained 100 days after allogeneic stem cell transplant. CDR3 region: CASSFRAGELFF. The DNA reads as follows: TGTGCCAGCAGCTTCAGGGCCGGGGAGCTGTTTTTT.